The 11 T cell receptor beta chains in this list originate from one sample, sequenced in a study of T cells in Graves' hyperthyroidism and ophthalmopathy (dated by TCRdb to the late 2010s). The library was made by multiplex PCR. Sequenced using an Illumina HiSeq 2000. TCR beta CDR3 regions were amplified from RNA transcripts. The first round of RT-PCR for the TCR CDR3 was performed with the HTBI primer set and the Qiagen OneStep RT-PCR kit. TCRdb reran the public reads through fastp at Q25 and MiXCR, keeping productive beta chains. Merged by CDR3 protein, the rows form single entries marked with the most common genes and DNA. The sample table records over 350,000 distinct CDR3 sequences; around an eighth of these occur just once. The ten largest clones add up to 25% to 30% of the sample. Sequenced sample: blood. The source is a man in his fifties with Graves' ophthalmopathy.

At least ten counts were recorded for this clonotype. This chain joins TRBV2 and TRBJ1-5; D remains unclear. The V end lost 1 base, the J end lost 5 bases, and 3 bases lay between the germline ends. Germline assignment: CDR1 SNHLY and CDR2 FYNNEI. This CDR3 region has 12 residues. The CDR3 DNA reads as TGTGCCAGCAGTGAAGTTTATCAGCCCCAGCATTTT. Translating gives CASSEVYQPQHF.

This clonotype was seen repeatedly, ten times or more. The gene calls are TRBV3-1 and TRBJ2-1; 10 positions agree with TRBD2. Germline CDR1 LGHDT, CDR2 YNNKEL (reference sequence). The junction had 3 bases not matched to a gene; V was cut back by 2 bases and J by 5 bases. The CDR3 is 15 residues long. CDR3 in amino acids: CASSQLAGAHNEQFF. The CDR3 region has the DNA TGTGCCAGCAGCCAACTAGCGGGAGCACACAATGAGCAGTTCTTC.

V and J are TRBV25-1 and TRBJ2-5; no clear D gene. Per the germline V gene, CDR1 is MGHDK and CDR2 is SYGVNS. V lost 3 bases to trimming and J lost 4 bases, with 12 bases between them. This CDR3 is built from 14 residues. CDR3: CASSDSPVTETQYF. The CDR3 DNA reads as TGTGCCAGCAGTGACAGTCCGGTCACAGAGACCCAGTACTTC.

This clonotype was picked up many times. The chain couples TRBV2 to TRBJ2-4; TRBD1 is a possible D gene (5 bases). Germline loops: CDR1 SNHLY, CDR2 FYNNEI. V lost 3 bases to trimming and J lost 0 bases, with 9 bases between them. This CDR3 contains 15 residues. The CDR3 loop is CASSDRTLAKNIQYF. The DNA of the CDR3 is TGTGCCAGCAGTGACAGGACATTAGCCAAAAACATTCAGTACTTC.

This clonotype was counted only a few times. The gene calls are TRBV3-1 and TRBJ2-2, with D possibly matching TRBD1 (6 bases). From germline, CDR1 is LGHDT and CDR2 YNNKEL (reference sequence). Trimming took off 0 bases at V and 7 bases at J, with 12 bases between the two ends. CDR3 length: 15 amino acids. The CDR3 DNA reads TGTGCCAGCAGCCAAGAACTGGGGGCGGGCGGGGAGCTGTTTTTT. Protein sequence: CASSQELGAGGELFF.

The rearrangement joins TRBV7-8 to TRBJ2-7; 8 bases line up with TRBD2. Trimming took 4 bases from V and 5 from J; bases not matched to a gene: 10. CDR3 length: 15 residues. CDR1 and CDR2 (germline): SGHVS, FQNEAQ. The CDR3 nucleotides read TGTGCCAGCAGCTCTGGCGGTAGCGGGACCCACGAGCAGTACTTC. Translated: CASSSGGSGTHEQYF.

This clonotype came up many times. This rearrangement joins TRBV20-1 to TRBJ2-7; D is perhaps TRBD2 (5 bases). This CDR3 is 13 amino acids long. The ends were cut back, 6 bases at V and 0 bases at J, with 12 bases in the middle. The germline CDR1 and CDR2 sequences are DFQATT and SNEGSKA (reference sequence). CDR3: CSATTGSSYEQYF. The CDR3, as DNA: TGCAGTGCCACTACGGGGAGCTCCTACGAGCAGTACTTC.

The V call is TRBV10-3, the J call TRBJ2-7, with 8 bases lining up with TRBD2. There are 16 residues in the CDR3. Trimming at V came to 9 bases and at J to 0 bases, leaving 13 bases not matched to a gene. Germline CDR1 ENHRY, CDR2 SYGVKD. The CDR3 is CAIAGATQGSSYEQYF. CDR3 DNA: TGTGCCATAGCGGGAGCCACACAAGGGAGCTCCTACGAGCAGTACTTC.

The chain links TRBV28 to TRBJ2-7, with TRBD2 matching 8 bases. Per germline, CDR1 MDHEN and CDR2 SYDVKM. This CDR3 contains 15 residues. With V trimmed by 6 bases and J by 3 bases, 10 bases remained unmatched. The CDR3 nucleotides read TGTGCCAGCAGAAGCGCCACGGGGGGGGGCTACGAGCAGTACTTC. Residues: CASRSATGGGYEQYF.

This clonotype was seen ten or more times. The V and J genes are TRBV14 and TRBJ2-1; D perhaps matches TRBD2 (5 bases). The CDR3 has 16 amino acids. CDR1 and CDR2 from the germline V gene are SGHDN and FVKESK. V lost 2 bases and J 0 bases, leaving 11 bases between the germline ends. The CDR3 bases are TGTGCCAGCAGCCAATTCGCTGGGAGCTCCTACAATGAGCAGTTCTTC. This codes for CASSQFAGSSYNEQFF.

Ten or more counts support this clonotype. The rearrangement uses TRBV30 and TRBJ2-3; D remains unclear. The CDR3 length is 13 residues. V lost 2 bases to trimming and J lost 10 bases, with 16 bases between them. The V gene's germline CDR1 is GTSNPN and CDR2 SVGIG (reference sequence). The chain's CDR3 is CAWSPQTGTAQYF. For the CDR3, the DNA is TGTGCCTGGAGTCCACAGACCGGAACAGCGCAGTATTTT.